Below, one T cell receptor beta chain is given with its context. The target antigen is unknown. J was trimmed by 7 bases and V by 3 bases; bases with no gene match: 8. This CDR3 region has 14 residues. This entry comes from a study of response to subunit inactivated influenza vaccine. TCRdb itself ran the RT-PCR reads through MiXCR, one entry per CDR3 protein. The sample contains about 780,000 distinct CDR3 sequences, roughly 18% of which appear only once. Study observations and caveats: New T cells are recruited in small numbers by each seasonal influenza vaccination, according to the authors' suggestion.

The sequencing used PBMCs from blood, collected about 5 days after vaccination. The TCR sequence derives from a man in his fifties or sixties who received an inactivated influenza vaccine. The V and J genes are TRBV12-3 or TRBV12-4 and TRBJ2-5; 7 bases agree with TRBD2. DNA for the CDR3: TGTGCCAGCAGTTTGGCGGGAGCTCCCGGGACCCAGTACTTC. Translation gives CASSLAGAPGTQYF.